This is a list of T cell receptor beta chains from one sample in a study of T cells in localized non-small cell lung cancer. The repertoire was sequenced with immunoSEQ multiplex PCR; TCRdb's copy has only in-frame clones and lacks some. This table has tens of thousands of clones, approximately 86% appearing once. The specimen comprised peripheral blood, sampled before any cancer treatment. These receptors all stem from a man aged 40-75 years with stage I lung adenocarcinoma. The CDR3 runs from the conserved cysteine through the conserved F or W. The size of a clone is reported for some rows only, either as once, few or many, or as a class for expanded clones.

-	TRBV11-1	TRBJ2-5	CASSFRGEVTQYF
-	TRBV2	TRBJ1-2	CASTINRGSYGYTF
once	TRBV18	TRBJ1-3	CASSPSAAGNTIYF
-	TRBV6-6	TRBJ2-7	CASSPPAATTYEQYF
-	TRBV7-2	TRBJ2-3	CASSLSTDTQYF
-	TRBV10-3	TRBJ1-1	CAISEEGAVTEAFF
-	TRBV5-1	TRBJ1-1	CASSLETNTEAFF
-	TRBV7-9	TRBJ2-4	CASSPRGTGTSGIANIQYF
-	TRBV10-3	TRBJ2-7	CAISGRGDSYEQYF
-	TRBV7-8	TRBJ2-3	CASSTLVTSGNTDTQYF
-	TRBV7-8	TRBJ2-1	CASSSTAYNEQFF
-	TRBV9	TRBJ1-1	CASSPGQGVPEAFF
few	TRBV19	TRBJ2-1	CATTKTRDIYFRNEQFF
once	TRBV4-3	TRBJ1-2	CASSQADDSYGYTF
-	TRBV2	TRBJ2-3	CASSGELSTQYF
-	TRBV9	TRBJ2-1	CASSPQVADNEQFF
few	TRBV28	TRBJ2-5	CASSASGFETQYF
-	TRBV28	TRBJ1-2	CASRNGQGNYGYTF
-	TRBV10-3	TRBJ1-2	CAIKGDSNYGYTF
-	TRBV7-8	TRBJ2-1	CASSPGINEQFF
-	TRBV6-5	TRBJ1-1	CASSYSGVRTEAFF
-	TRBV4-3	TRBJ1-5	CASSQVVGGQPQHF
-	TRBV7-6	TRBJ1-5	CASSLASGEPQHF
-	TRBV5-1	TRBJ2-1	CASSLSGVSYNEQFF
-	TRBV5-1	TRBJ2-1	CASSSRDARDYNEQFF
-	TRBV12-5	TRBJ2-7	CASGLEVGTSGRLEQYF
-	TRBV5-8	TRBJ1-5	CASSPRGLGGNQPQHF
-	TRBV4-3	TRBJ2-7	CASSQGPATGAPAEQYF
-	TRBV6-1	TRBJ1-2	CASSEADGGYYGYTF
-	TRBV9	TRBJ2-2	CASSAGTSGVTGELFF
-	TRBV20-1	TRBJ1-1	CAGTLNTEAFF
once	TRBV28	TRBJ1-5	CASIPGQGVGQPQHF
-	TRBV7-6	TRBJ1-3	CASSLRTPTSSGNTIYF
once	TRBV19	TRBJ1-1	CATSDRGGDGAFF
-	TRBV4-3	TRBJ2-7	CASSQNSGLSYEQYF
-	TRBV6-5	TRBJ1-2	CASTQTGRYGYTF
-	TRBV29-1	TRBJ2-3	CSASSGRGDTQYF
-	TRBV30	TRBJ1-2	CAWSTGNWDYGYTF
-	TRBV5-6	TRBJ2-2	CASSIISGSTGELFF
-	TRBV28	TRBJ2-7	CASSITSPGYEQYF
once	TRBV6-5	TRBJ1-1	CASSWDGRNTEAFF
-	TRBV27	TRBJ2-7	CASAGQGEKEQYF
-	TRBV4-3	TRBJ2-4	CASSQTGRVQYF
-	TRBV15	TRBJ2-7	CATSRGQGVYEQYF
-	TRBV19	TRBJ2-7	CASSILAGADEQYF
once	TRBV18	TRBJ2-5	CASSPPSQETQYF
-	TRBV18	TRBJ2-1	CASFSRQGRDHNEQFF
few	TRBV29-1	TRBJ1-2	CSVETGKRGYTF
-	TRBV7-2	TRBJ1-3	CASSHSGNTIYF
-	TRBV25-1	TRBJ2-5	CASREGRNRGETQYF
-	TRBV7-8	TRBJ2-1	CASSPMTSGRAYEQFF
-	TRBV19	TRBJ2-7	CASSPGQTYEQYF
-	TRBV19	TRBJ2-2	CASSLRDVSAGELFF
-	TRBV21-1	TRBJ2-2	CASSKGWGQGTGELFF
-	TRBV19	TRBJ2-5	CASKGSGSRLTVQETQYF
-	TRBV9	TRBJ1-1	CASSVYQNTEAFF
few	TRBV5-4	TRBJ2-2	CASSLPLAGGSGELFF
once	TRBV4-3	TRBJ2-3	CASSQDHLGGADTQYF
-	TRBV5-1	TRBJ2-1	CASSSGQGVNNEQFF